These 5 T cell receptor beta chains share one sample of origin, sequenced in a study of T cell repertoires in cytomegalovirus infection. From the reads, TCRdb called clonotypes with MiXCR, one entry per CDR3 protein. The sample yields some 130,000 distinct CDR3 sequences, about 10% seen once. Sample: PBMCs. The source is a human donor in good health (CMV status not recorded). Some clones in this sample may be carry-over from other donors' samples.

This clonotype has a count of ten or more. The chain employs TRBV7-2 and TRBJ2-5; TRBD1 agrees at 9 bases. V lost 5 bases to trimming and J lost 5 bases; unmatched junction nucleotides: 12. Germline V gene lookup returns CDR1 SGHTA and CDR2 FQGNSA. The CDR3 runs 16 residues. The CDR3 DNA reads TGTGCCAGCAGCCGGACAGGGGCGGCGTTGGGGGAGACCCAGTACTTC. Its translation: CASSRTGAALGETQYF.

This clonotype has ten or more counts. The rearrangement joins TRBV18 to TRBJ1-1, with TRBD1 as a possible D gene (6 bases). The V end was cut by 3 bases, the J end by 2 bases, with 13 bases between. Germline V gene data show CDR1 as KGHSH and CDR2 as LQKENI. The CDR3 sequence is 15 residues long. The CDR3 is CASSPQKGGNTEAFF. The CDR3 bases are TGTGCCAGCTCACCGCAAAAGGGGGGTAACACTGAAGCTTTCTTT.

The table lists this clonotype with many counts. This sequence joins TRBV28 and TRBJ2-3, with 8 bases lining up with TRBD2. Germline values: CDR1 MDHEN, CDR2 SYDVKM. V lost 3 bases and J lost 0; bases outside the gene matches: 8. The CDR3 runs 17 residues. CDR3 residues: CASSLAGGSLSTDTQYF. In DNA, the CDR3 is TGTGCCAGCAGTTTGGCGGGGGGCTCCCTCAGCACAGATACGCAGTATTTT.

This clonotype was counted at least ten times. The gene calls are TRBV27 and TRBJ2-5; a possible D gene is TRBD2 (5 bases). Trimming left V 5 bases short and J 4 bases short, with 14 bases between. CDR1 is MNHEY and CDR2 is SMNVEV in the germline V gene (reference sequence). CDR3 length: 14 residues. CDR3 protein: CASSRGGSGETQYF. CDR3 coding DNA: TGTGCCAGCAGTCGCGGCGGGTCCGGAGAGACCCAGTACTTC.

Many counts were recorded for this clonotype. The CDR3 here is CASRGGGLAGAFGETQYF. CDR3 nucleotides: TGTGCCAGCAGGGGGGGAGGGCTAGCGGGGGCTTTTGGCGAGACCCAGTACTTC. The genes are TRBV5-4 and TRBJ2-5, with 10 bases matching TRBD2. There are 18 residues in the CDR3. In germline, CDR1 is SGHNT, CDR2 YYREEE (reference sequence). Trimming took 5 bases from V and 5 from J; bases not matched to a gene: 18.